This is a list of T cell receptor beta chains from one sample in a study of shared clonotypes between healthy human individuals. Profiling relied on immunoSEQ multiplex PCR, and the TCRdb table lists in-frame clones only, not all of them. Of approximately 1,000,000 clones in the sample, roughly 74% were seen once. The sequenced sample consisted of memory CD4+ T cells from PBMCs. The source is a man younger than 30 in good health. Some clones in this sample may be carry-over from other donors' samples. Both conserved end residues are part of each CDR3. Each record gives: J gene, clone size, D gene, V gene, CDR3 protein, CDR3 DNA. A D gene is named only where the DNA matches it firmly. Not all rows give a size; the values are once, few, many and, for expanded clones, a class.

J: TRBJ2-5; size: .; D: TRBD2; V: TRBV18; CDR3: CASSPPGTSKETQYF; DNA: TGTGCCAGCTCACCACCTGGGACTAGCAAAGAGACCCAGTACTTC
J: TRBJ2-7; size: .; D: TRBD1; V: TRBV5-1; CDR3: CASSGTRSPPNRTGQAPSSYEQYF; DNA: TGCGCCAGCAGCGGGACGCGTTCCCCCCCGAACAGGACAGGGCAGGCCCCAAGCTCCTACGAGCAGTACTTC
J: TRBJ2-7; size: .; D: .; V: TRBV11-2; CDR3: CASSLVNEQYF; DNA: TGTGCCAGCAGCTTAGTGAACGAGCAGTACTTC
J: TRBJ2-5; size: .; D: .; V: TRBV11-2; CDR3: CASSLGLDRTKETQYF; DNA: TGTGCCAGCAGCTTAGGACTCGATCGGACCAAAGAGACCCAGTACTTC
J: TRBJ1-2; size: .; D: TRBD1; V: TRBV28; CDR3: CASSQDRVGYTF; DNA: TGTGCCAGCAGTCAGGACAGGGTCGGCTACACCTTC
J: TRBJ2-1; size: .; D: TRBD1; V: TRBV7-2; CDR3: CASSQQGAVDEQFF; DNA: TGTGCCAGCAGCCAACAGGGGGCTGTTGATGAGCAGTTCTTC
J: TRBJ1-1; size: .; D: .; V: TRBV7-3; CDR3: CASSLTGGDTEAFF; DNA: TGTGCCAGCAGCTTAACAGGGGGAGACACTGAAGCTTTCTTT
J: TRBJ1-1; size: .; D: .; V: TRBV28; CDR3: CASTPAGGTIPEAFF; DNA: TGTGCCAGCACCCCAGCGGGGGGCACAATCCCTGAAGCTTTCTTT
J: TRBJ1-1; size: .; D: .; V: TRBV5-1; CDR3: CASSFGPANTEAFF; DNA: TGCGCCAGCAGCTTCGGGCCGGCGAACACTGAAGCTTTCTTT
J: TRBJ2-3; size: .; D: .; V: TRBV5-1; CDR3: CASSDEGSTDTQYF; DNA: TGCGCCAGCAGTGATGAGGGCAGCACAGATACGCAGTATTTT
J: TRBJ2-3; size: .; D: TRBD2; V: TRBV4-1; CDR3: CASSQARGLASVRSEDTQYF; DNA: TGCGCCAGCAGCCAAGCGAGGGGACTAGCGTCCGTGCGGTCGGAAGATACGCAGTATTTT
J: TRBJ2-1; size: .; D: TRBD2; V: TRBV27; CDR3: CASSREGTRHNEQFF; DNA: TGTGCCAGCAGTCGGGAGGGGACTCGACACAATGAGCAGTTCTTC
J: TRBJ2-4; size: few; D: .; V: TRBV6-1; CDR3: CASTGGGMENIQYF; DNA: TGTGCCAGCACCGGAGGGGGGATGGAAAACATTCAGTACTTC
J: TRBJ2-7; size: .; D: .; V: TRBV6-5; CDR3: CASSYGRGGEQYF; DNA: TGTGCCAGCAGTTACGGCAGGGGTGGGGAGCAGTACTTC
J: TRBJ2-3; size: .; D: .; V: TRBV9; CDR3: CASSVGITTDTQYF; DNA: TGTGCCAGCAGCGTGGGGATTACCACAGATACGCAGTATTTT
J: TRBJ2-1; size: .; D: .; V: TRBV6-5; CDR3: CASRSHDGYNEQFF; DNA: TGTGCCAGCCGTTCGCATGACGGCTACAATGAGCAGTTCTTC
J: TRBJ1-1; size: .; D: TRBD1; V: TRBV7-2; CDR3: CASSFTGGNTEAFF; DNA: TGTGCCAGCAGCTTTACAGGGGGAAACACTGAAGCTTTCTTT